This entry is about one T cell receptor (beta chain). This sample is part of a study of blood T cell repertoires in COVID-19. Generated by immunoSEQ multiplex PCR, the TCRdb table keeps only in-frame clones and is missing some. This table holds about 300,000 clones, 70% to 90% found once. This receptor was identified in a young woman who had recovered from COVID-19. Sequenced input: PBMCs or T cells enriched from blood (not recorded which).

The CDR3 reads CASSKGLADNEQFF. CDR3 DNA sequence: TGTGCCAGTAGCAAGGGACTAGCGGACAATGAGCAGTTCTTC. The V and J genes are TRBV19 and TRBJ2-1; 11 nucleotides align to TRBD2. Trimming removed 6 bases from V and 5 bases from J; junction bases left unmatched: 3. CDR3 length: 14 amino acids. Germline V gives CDR1 LNHDA, CDR2 SQIVND (reference sequence).